This T cell receptor (beta chain) emerged from a study of graft-versus-host responses after intestinal transplantation. Study at large: Grafts that recipients had were multivisceral, liver-intestinal, or isolated intestinal transplants. Study-wide findings and caveats: Graft-versus-host to host-versus-graft clonal ratios in allografts were high in patients with graft-donor T cell macrochimerism. Peak levels of circulating GvH clones tracked with early post-transplant HvG declines.

Assay used: immunoSEQ multiplex PCR; TCRdb lists only in-frame clones, some missing. The repertoire consists of around 120,000 clones, with around 95% occurring once and the leading ten covering around 3%. Turning to this clone: Its specificity is not known.

V dropped 6 bases and J dropped 7; count of bases not matched to a gene: 8. CDR1 is MNHEY and CDR2 is SVGAGI in the germline V gene. The CDR3 totals 15 residues. Material: unstimulated CD8+ T cells sorted from spleen or lymph node cells, obtained before intestinal transplant. The rearrangement links TRBV6-5 to TRBJ2-1, with 11 bases identical to TRBD2. This receptor was taken from a human donor who received an intestinal transplant. Here the CDR3 reads CASSPTSGSFNEQFF. The CDR3 nucleotides read TGTGCCAGCAGCCCTACTAGCGGGAGCTTTAATGAGCAGTTCTTC.